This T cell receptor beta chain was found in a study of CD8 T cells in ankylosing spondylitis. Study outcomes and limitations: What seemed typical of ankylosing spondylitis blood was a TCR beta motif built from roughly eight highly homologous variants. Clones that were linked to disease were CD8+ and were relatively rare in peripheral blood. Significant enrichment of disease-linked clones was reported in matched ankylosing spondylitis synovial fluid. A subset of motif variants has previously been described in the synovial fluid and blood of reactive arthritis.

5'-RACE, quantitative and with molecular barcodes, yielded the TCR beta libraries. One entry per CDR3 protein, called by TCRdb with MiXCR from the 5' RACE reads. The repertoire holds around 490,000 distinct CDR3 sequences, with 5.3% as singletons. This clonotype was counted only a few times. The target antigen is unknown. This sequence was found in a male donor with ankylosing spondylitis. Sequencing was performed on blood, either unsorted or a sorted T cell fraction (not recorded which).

The CDR3 coding sequence is TGCAGTGCCGGGACAGCTTGGGTGGCGTGGCCCGGGGACAATGAGCAGTTCTTC. As protein: CSAGTAWVAWPGDNEQFF. The chain links TRBV20-1 to TRBJ2-1; the match to TRBD1 covers 7 bases. With 6 bases clipped from V and 5 bases from J, the junction kept 22 bases outside the gene matches. CDR1 and CDR2 (germline): DFQATT, SNEGSKA (reference sequence). This CDR3 comprises 18 residues.